This T cell receptor beta chain comes out of a study of blood T cell repertoires in COVID-19. Study in general: The study drew acute and convalescent COVID-19 samples from the United States, Italy and Spain. PBMCs, B-cell-depleted T cells, or T cells were the source of the cDNA or gDNA that made up the material.

As processed by the authors: Reference gene primer amplification yielded estimated nucleated cell counts. The assay was immunoSEQ multiplex PCR, and TCRdb's table has in-frame clones only and misses some. From that table come the V and J calls and clone size; the DNA was used to work out D and trimming. The data show approximately 300,000 clones, 86% seen once. This clonotype was sampled from a woman aged 50 to 60 with acute or convalescent COVID-19. The sequencing input was peripheral blood.

The CDR3 region is CASSPSWGPNTGELFF. The CDR3 DNA reads as TGTGCCAGCAGCCCCTCGTGGGGGCCGAACACCGGGGAGCTGTTTTTT. V is TRBV7-3 and J is TRBJ2-2; a possible D gene is TRBD1 (6 bases). CDR3 length equals 16 residues. V shed 5 bases and J shed 0 bases, with 13 bases lying between them. The V gene's germline CDR1 is SGHTA and CDR2 FQGTGA.